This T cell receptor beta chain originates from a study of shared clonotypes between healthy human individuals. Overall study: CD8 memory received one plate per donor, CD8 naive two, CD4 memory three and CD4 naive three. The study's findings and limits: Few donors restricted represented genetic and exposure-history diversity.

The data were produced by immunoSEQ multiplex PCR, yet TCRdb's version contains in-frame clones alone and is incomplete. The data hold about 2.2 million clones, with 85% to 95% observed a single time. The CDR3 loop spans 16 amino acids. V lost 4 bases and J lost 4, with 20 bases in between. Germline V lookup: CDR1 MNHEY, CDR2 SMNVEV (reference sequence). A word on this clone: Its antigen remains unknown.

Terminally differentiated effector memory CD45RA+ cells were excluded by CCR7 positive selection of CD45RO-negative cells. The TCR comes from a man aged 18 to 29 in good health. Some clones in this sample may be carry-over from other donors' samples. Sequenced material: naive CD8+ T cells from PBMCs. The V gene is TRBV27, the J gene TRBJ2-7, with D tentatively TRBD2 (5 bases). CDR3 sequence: CASSYSVGLFMYEQYF. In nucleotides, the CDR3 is TGTGCCAGCAGTTATTCCGTTGGACTCTTTATGTACGAGCAGTACTTC.